The 32 T cell receptor beta chains presented below share a single source sample, sequenced in a study of T cell repertoires in ileal Crohn's disease (dated by TCRdb to between 2019 and 2020). The time point label for this specimen denotes: neoterminal ileum biopsy at postoperative endoscopy, about 6 months after surgery. Libraries were prepared through the immunoSEQ multiplex PCR assay. TCRdb mirrors the immuneACCESS table, restricted to in-frame sequences. Some clones are absent from its copies; in checked studies, under half trace to an unresolved V gene, and the reason for the others is unknown. The sample table records about 13,000 clones; roughly 78% of these occur just once. The ten largest clones represent roughly 4.8% of the sample. Sequencing input: ileal tissue. The receptors were sampled from an adult with Crohn's disease.

This chain connects TRBV29-1 to TRBJ2-2; 12 bases are a match to TRBD2. Unmatched junction bases numbered 10, after V lost 6 bases and J lost 5 bases. The CDR3 has 16 residues. Germline-derived CDR1 and CDR2 are SQVTM and ANQGSEA. CDR3 sequence (DNA): TGCAGCGTCCTTGGGGGAGGGACTAGCGGGACCGGGGAGCTGTTTTTT. Its translation: CSVLGGGTSGTGELFF.

This chain joins TRBV5-8 and TRBJ2-5; 9 bases align to TRBD1. This CDR3 is 14 amino acids long. J gave up 4 bases and V 3 bases, and 4 bases lay outside the gene matches. Germline-derived CDR1 and CDR2 are SGHTS and YDEGEE. The CDR3 loop reads CASSSGQGVETQYF. CDR3 nucleotide sequence: TGTGCCAGCAGCTCGGGACAGGGAGTAGAGACCCAGTACTTC.

This clone counts as large. The chain has TRBV19 and TRBJ2-7; no clear D. CDR3 size: 16 residues. Germline assignment: CDR1 LNHDA and CDR2 SQIVND (reference sequence). Trimming stripped 1 base from V and 6 bases from J, with 19 bases between. The CDR3 sequence: CASSIAYWRSPSEQYF. DNA for the CDR3: TGTGCCAGTAGTATAGCCTACTGGCGGAGCCCCTCCGAGCAGTACTTC.

The chain uses TRBV7-3 and TRBJ2-2; D is perhaps TRBD2 (5 bases). Trimming stripped 3 bases from V and 4 bases from J, with 15 bases between. Germline V lookup: CDR1 SGHTA, CDR2 FQGTGA. The CDR3 is 16 residues long. The DNA for the CDR3 is TGTGCCAGCAGCTTGAAGGGAGATGGGTTCACCGGGGAGCTGTTTTTT. The encoded protein is CASSLKGDGFTGELFF.

This chain links TRBV5-1 with TRBJ1-4; D is unresolved. The CDR3 totals 16 residues. The germline V gene has CDR1 SGHRS and CDR2 YFSETQ. The V end lost 1 base, the J end lost 2 bases, and 12 bases lay between the germline ends. In nucleotides, the CDR3 is TGCGCCAGCAGCTTGCGGGAGGGTATGACTAATGAAAAACTGTTTTTT. The encoded protein is CASSLREGMTNEKLFF.

The chain links TRBV19 to TRBJ2-6; 7 nucleotides agree with TRBD1. The germline V gene encodes CDR1 LNHDA and CDR2 SQIVND (reference sequence). The CDR3 has 15 amino acids. Germline trimming cut 5 bases from V and 4 bases from J; bases unmatched to any gene: 5. This chain's CDR3 is CASSSSGQGANVLTF. CDR3 nucleotide sequence: TGTGCCAGTAGTTCTTCGGGACAGGGGGCCAACGTCCTGACTTTC.

The chain links TRBV2 to TRBJ1-4; perhaps TRBD1 as D (6 bases). Germline-derived CDR1 and CDR2 are SNHLY and FYNNEI. Trimming removed 6 bases at V and 8 bases at J, with 16 bases between. The CDR3 contains 14 residues. Here the CDR3 DNA reads TGTGCCAGCAGCCCGGACAGCCCCGGCGAAAAACTGTTTTTT. Amino acid sequence: CASSPDSPGEKLFF.

The CDR3 protein is CASSPSGGREKLFF. The DNA of the CDR3 is TGTGCCAGCAGCCCCAGCGGTGGACGTGAAAAACTGTTTTTT. The chain is built from TRBV9 and TRBJ1-4, with no clear D. Germline V gene sequence: CDR1 SGDLS, CDR2 YYNGEE. CDR3 length: 14 amino acids. The V and J ends lost 4 bases and 7 bases respectively, with 14 bases between them.

The chain links TRBV28 to TRBJ1-4; 9 bases fit TRBD1. CDR3 size: 16 residues. Germline CDR1 reads MDHEN; CDR2 reads SYDVKM. V lost 3 bases, J lost 6 bases, and 8 bases stayed unmatched. The DNA for the CDR3 is TGTGCCAGCAGTTTCCTCGGGGGACAGGGTTATGAAAAACTGTTTTTT. Protein sequence: CASSFLGGQGYEKLFF.

The V call is TRBV5-1, the J call TRBJ1-4, with 9 bases identical to TRBD1. Germline assignment: CDR1 SGHRS and CDR2 YFSETQ. The CDR3 spans 15 residues. Trimming took 3 bases from V and 3 from J; bases not matched to a gene: 3. The CDR3 DNA is TGCGCCAGCAGCTGGGGGGACAGGGCTAATGAAAAACTGTTTTTT. Residues: CASSWGDRANEKLFF.

The V call is TRBV6-5, the J call TRBJ2-5; 7 positions agree with TRBD1. From germline, CDR1 is MNHEY and CDR2 SVGAGI. The CDR3 consists of 15 residues. The V gene end was trimmed by 2 bases and the J gene end by 5 bases; junction bases not matched to a gene: 8. The CDR3, as DNA: TGTGCCAGCAGTTACCGCACAGGGGTCAGGGAGACCCAGTACTTC. Its translation is CASSYRTGVRETQYF.

The chain couples TRBV19 to TRBJ1-2; 9 bases line up with TRBD1. Trimming took 3 bases from V and 13 from J; bases not matched to a gene: 9. Germline values: CDR1 LNHDA, CDR2 SQIVND (reference sequence). CDR3 length: 13 amino acids. As DNA, the CDR3 is TGTGCCAGTAGTATCTTAACCGACAGGGGGTCCACCTTC. This gives the protein CASSILTDRGSTF.

As concerns this clone: Germline and junction disagree at one end, which may indicate a read error. The sample has other DNA sequences that encode this CDR3 too. The chain uses TRBV30 and TRBJ1-2, with D unresolved. Germline CDR1 is GTSNPN and CDR2 is SVGIG (reference sequence). The CDR3 totals 13 residues. The CDR3 here is CAWSVSYNYGYTF. DNA of the CDR3: TGCGCCTGGAGTGTTAGTTATAACTATGGCTACACCTTC.

This chain links TRBV23-1 with TRBJ2-5; 7 nucleotides match TRBD2. TRBV23-1 falls under the ORF class, with uncertain function. J lost 4 bases, V lost 0 bases, and 8 bases had no gene match. The CDR3 runs to 16 residues. DNA of the CDR3: TGCGCCAGCAGTCAATCGCTCGGGAGGAGCGGAGAGACCCAGTACTTC. Translation: CASSQSLGRSGETQYF.

The chain combines TRBV10-1 with TRBJ2-4; the D gene is possibly TRBD2 (5 bases). This CDR3 contains 15 residues. The germline CDR1 and CDR2 sequences are WNHNN and SYGVQD (reference sequence). V was clipped by 2 bases and J by 0 bases, with 8 bases between them. The CDR3 DNA follows: TGCGCCAGCAGTGAGGAGGGAAAAGCCAAAAACATTCAGTACTTC. Protein sequence: CASSEEGKAKNIQYF.

The chain carries TRBV5-5 and TRBJ1-5; D might be TRBD1 (5 bases). V was shortened by 2 bases and J by 0 bases, with 12 bases between the two germline ends. The CDR3 consists of 16 residues. Germline-derived CDR1 and CDR2 are SGHKS and YYEKEE (reference sequence). The CDR3 sequence is CASSLESGFSNQPQHF. CDR3 coding DNA: TGTGCCAGCAGCTTAGAATCAGGGTTTAGCAATCAGCCCCAGCATTTT.

This chain uses TRBV5-1 with TRBJ2-2; the D gene is possibly TRBD1 (6 bases). V was pared by 2 bases and J by 3 bases, with 11 bases between. The CDR3 sequence is 15 residues long. CDR1 SGHRS and CDR2 YFSETQ come from the germline V gene. The CDR3: CASSFKQGDTGELFF. The CDR3 bases are TGCGCCAGCAGCTTCAAACAGGGAGACACCGGGGAGCTGTTTTTT.

The chain carries TRBV7-3 and TRBJ2-1; maybe TRBD1 (6 bases). The CDR3 has 14 residues. Trimming stripped 5 bases from V and 4 bases from J, with 12 bases between. Germline loops: CDR1 SGHTA, CDR2 FQGTGA. This chain's CDR3 is CASSPGQFYNEQFF. The CDR3 DNA sequence: TGTGCCAGCAGCCCCGGACAGTTTTACAATGAGCAGTTCTTC. Full variable domain (missing parts from reference TRBV7-3 and TRBJ2-1): GAGVSQTPSNKVTEKGKYVELRCDPISGHTALYWYRQSLGQGPEFLIYFQGTGAADDSGLPNDRFFAVRPEGSVSTLKIQRTERGDSAVYLCASSPGQFYNEQFFGPGTRLTVL.

Only one count was recorded for this clone. The V gene is TRBV7-9, the J gene TRBJ2-7, with 13 bases fitting TRBD2. This CDR3 spans 15 amino acids. The germline CDR1 and CDR2 sequences are SEHNR and FQNEAQ (reference sequence). V lost 5 bases to trimming and J lost 6 bases; unmatched junction nucleotides: 7. The CDR3 nucleotides are TGTGCCAGCAGCCCCCGGACTAGCGGGAGTATCGAGCAGTACTTC. Protein: CASSPRTSGSIEQYF.

This rearrangement joins TRBV10-3 to TRBJ1-2, with 8 bases aligning to TRBD1. The germline V gene encodes CDR1 ENHRY and CDR2 SYGVKD. Losses at the gene ends were 5 bases for V and 4 bases for J; bases not matched to a gene: 3. This CDR3 is 13 amino acids long. The CDR3 sequence is CAISQGAIYGYTF. CDR3 DNA sequence: TGTGCCATCAGTCAGGGGGCGATCTATGGCTACACCTTC.

This chain connects TRBV6-5 to TRBJ2-7; 9 nucleotides line up with TRBD1. The CDR3 is 15 residues long. Germline V lookup: CDR1 MNHEY, CDR2 SVGAGI. Unmatched junction bases numbered 6, after V lost 5 bases and J lost 1 base. The CDR3 here is CASSPSGQGSYEQYF. The CDR3 nucleotides are TGTGCCAGCAGTCCATCGGGACAGGGATCCTACGAGCAGTACTTC.

V and J are TRBV18 and TRBJ2-2; tentative D call: TRBD2 (5 bases). This CDR3 comprises 15 residues. Trimming took 6 bases from V and 0 from J, leaving 11 bases between them. Germline V gene lookup returns CDR1 KGHSH and CDR2 LQKENI. The CDR3 region is CASSLALANTGELFF. The CDR3 DNA follows: TGTGCCAGCTCGCTAGCACTAGCGAACACCGGGGAGCTGTTTTTT. Filled out from reference TRBV18 and TRBJ2-2, the complete variable domain reads NAGVMQNPRHLVRRRGQEARLRCSPMKGHSHVYWYRQLPEEGLKFMVYLQKENIIDESGMPKERFSAEFPKEGPSILRIQQVVRGDSAAYFCASSLALANTGELFFGEGSRLTVL.

This chain uses TRBV6-1 with TRBJ2-3, with 16 nucleotides matching TRBD2. Germline V gives CDR1 MNHNS, CDR2 SASEGT. J gave up 1 base and V 1 base, and 5 bases lay outside the gene matches. CDR3 length: 19 amino acids. CDR3 sequence reads: CASSEGGLAGGPGTDTQYF. The CDR3 bases are TGTGCCAGCAGTGAAGGGGGACTAGCGGGGGGGCCGGGCACAGATACGCAGTATTTT.

Of note for this clone: At one of its ends the junction is not consistent with the germline gene, which may arise from a read error. The rearrangement uses TRBV29-1 and TRBJ1-2; no clear D gene. In germline, CDR1 is SQVTM, CDR2 ANQGSEA. CDR3 length: 13 amino acids. CDR3 region: CSVEGGVGYGYTF. For the CDR3, the DNA is TGCAGCGTCGAAGGCGGGGTGGGCTATGGCTACACCTTC.

The V gene is TRBV7-8, the J gene TRBJ1-5; D is perhaps TRBD1 (6 bases). The length of the CDR3 is 14 residues. Trimming cost V 5 bases and J 7 bases, with 15 bases left between them. The germline CDR1 and CDR2 sequences are SGHVS and FQNEAQ. The CDR3 DNA sequence: TGTGCCAGCAGCGTCAGGGGAGAAGGACAGCCCCAGCATTTT. Protein product: CASSVRGEGQPQHF. The full variable domain, rest sourced from reference TRBV7-8 and TRBJ1-5, is GAGVSQSPRYKVAKRGQDVALRCDPISGHVSLFWYQQALGQGPEFLTYFQNEAQLDKSGLPSDRFFAERPEGSVSTLKIQRTQQEDSAVYLCASSVRGEGQPQHFGDGTRLSIL.

The chain is built from TRBV5-1 and TRBJ2-7; the D is unclear. The CDR3 extends over 13 amino acids. Germline V gene lookup returns CDR1 SGHRS and CDR2 YFSETQ. V lost 2 bases to trimming and J lost 0 bases, with 6 bases between them. The CDR3 region is CASSFISSYEQYF. Here the CDR3 DNA reads TGCGCCAGCAGCTTCATTAGCTCCTACGAGCAGTACTTC.

This clone appeared a few times. This rearrangement joins TRBV7-2 to TRBJ2-5, with no clear D. There are 12 residues in the CDR3. Trimming left V 5 bases short and J 5 bases short, with 9 bases between. From germline, CDR1 is SGHTA and CDR2 FQGNSA. The CDR3 spells CASSLTRETQYF. As DNA, the CDR3 is TGTGCCAGCAGCCTCACCCGGGAGACCCAGTACTTC.

The CDR3 protein is CASSIASFSGQGGNQPQHF. Here the CDR3 DNA reads TGTGCCAGTAGTATAGCCTCATTTTCGGGACAGGGTGGCAATCAGCCCCAGCATTTT. The chain uses TRBV19 and TRBJ1-5; 9 bases are shared with TRBD1. V was pared by 1 base and J by 2 bases, with 12 bases of the junction left unmatched. Per the germline V gene, CDR1 is LNHDA and CDR2 is SQIVND (reference sequence). The CDR3 loop spans 19 amino acids.

This clone counts as large (0.1 to 1%). The J gene is TRBJ2-7, the V gene TRBV4-1; 10 nucleotides line up with TRBD2. Trimming cost V 8 bases and J 3 bases; bases outside gene matches: 10. CDR1 is MGHRA, CDR2 YSYEKL, per germline. This CDR3 contains 15 residues. CDR3 residues: CASSLSTSGNYEQYF. CDR3 nucleotide sequence: TGCGCCAGCTCCCTGAGCACTAGCGGGAACTACGAGCAGTACTTC.

The CDR3 is CASSDGQGAGELFF. DNA for the CDR3: TGTGCCAGCAGTGACGGACAGGGGGCCGGGGAGCTGTTTTTT. This chain connects TRBV6-4 to TRBJ2-2, with 10 bases identical to TRBD1. Germline lookup yields CDR1 MRHNA and CDR2 SNTAGT. V trimming: 2 bases; J trimming: 6 bases; junction bases outside the gene matches: 0. The CDR3 length is 14 residues.

The CDR3: CATSANRGGTDTQYF. CDR3 nucleotide sequence: TGTGCCACCAGCGCAAACAGGGGTGGGACAGATACGCAGTATTTT. The chain couples TRBV15 to TRBJ2-3, with TRBD1 matching 7 bases. The V gene's germline CDR1 is LNHNV and CDR2 YYDKDF (reference sequence). J was trimmed by 3 bases and V by 5 bases; bases with no gene match: 8. The CDR3 has 15 amino acids.

V is TRBV6-6 and J is TRBJ2-6, with unresolved D. The CDR3 is 15 residues long. Germline V gene lookup returns CDR1 MNHNY and CDR2 SVGAGI (reference sequence). The CDR3 protein is CGVRQALSGANVLTF. The CDR3 coding sequence is TGTGGTGTTCGGCAGGCATTGTCTGGGGCCAACGTCCTGACTTTC.